This T cell receptor (beta chain) emerged from a study of neoadjuvant anti-PD-1 for oral cavity cancer. About the study: Before surgery, most patients got three to four biweekly 3 mg/kg nivolumab doses. Study-level points and caveats: After neoadjuvant nivolumab, PBMC T cell clonality was significantly higher in non-responders than responders.

J gave up 6 bases and V 6 bases, and 7 bases lay outside the gene matches. Germline CDR1 ENHRY, CDR2 SYGVKD. The CDR3 is made up of 13 amino acids. Time point given: after neoadjuvant nivolumab, at surgical resection. Patients had HPV-negative, locally advanced oral cavity squamous cell carcinoma. No culture or expansion preceded analysis of these blood cells. Data came from immunoSEQ multiplex PCR; TCRdb stores just in-frame clones and leaves some out. The sample includes about 68,000 clones, 85% of them seen just once. As for this clone: Its antigen is currently unknown.

This TCR was recovered from a person between 40 and 80 years old with oral cavity squamous cell carcinoma. This sequence joins TRBV10-3 and TRBJ1-2; TRBD1 matches at 7 bases. This specimen consisted of PBMCs, obtained after nivolumab (anti-PD-1) treatment. This CDR3 reads CAISSSGQDGYTF. CDR3 bases: TGTGCCATCAGCTCAAGCGGACAGGATGGCTACACCTTC.